The rows below give T cell receptor beta chains drawn from one sample of a study of graft-versus-host responses after intestinal transplantation. Sequencing used immunoSEQ multiplex PCR; TCRdb keeps in-frame clones, though not all of them. The top ten clones hold over 0.45% of a sample with fewer than 95,000 clones, 85% to 95% of them seen once. These TCRs are of unknown antigen specificity. The specimen comprised unstimulated CD8+ T cells sorted from spleen or lymph node cells, sampled before intestinal transplant. The receptors derive from a human donor who received an intestinal transplant. The CDR3 runs from the conserved cysteine through the conserved F or W. Each record gives: V gene, clone size, D gene, J gene, CDR3 protein, CDR3 DNA. D genes are given only for firm matches. A clone size is listed for some rows: how often the clone was seen (once, few, many), or a class if it is expanded.

V: TRBV7-9; size: .; D: .; J: TRBJ2-1; CDR3: CASSLAGGAHLNEQFF; DNA: TGTGCCAGCAGCTTAGCTGGGGGGGCCCACCTCAATGAGCAGTTCTTC
V: TRBV9; size: .; D: TRBD1; J: TRBJ2-5; CDR3: CASNKGTGGETQYF; DNA: TGTGCCAGCAATAAAGGGACAGGGGGCGAGACCCAGTACTTC
V: TRBV7-9; size: .; D: .; J: TRBJ2-7; CDR3: CASSLDSSYEQYF; DNA: TGTGCCAGCAGCTTAGACAGCTCCTACGAGCAGTACTTC
V: TRBV6-5; size: .; D: TRBD2; J: TRBJ2-1; CDR3: CASSYGSGLAANEQFF; DNA: TGTGCCAGCAGTTACGGTTCGGGCCTAGCGGCAAATGAGCAGTTCTTC
V: TRBV27; size: once; D: TRBD2; J: TRBJ2-7; CDR3: CASSYSGGAGWEQYF; DNA: TGTGCCAGCAGCTATAGCGGGGGGGCCGGATGGGAGCAGTACTTC
V: TRBV7-3; size: .; D: TRBD2; J: TRBJ2-5; CDR3: CASSPTAGGPEYF; DNA: TGTGCCAGCAGCCCGACAGCGGGGGGGCCAGAGTACTTC
V: TRBV4-2; size: .; D: TRBD2; J: TRBJ2-1; CDR3: CASSQEAGLEHNEQFF; DNA: TGTGCCAGCAGCCAAGAGGCAGGACTAGAACACAATGAGCAGTTCTTC
V: TRBV5-1; size: .; D: .; J: TRBJ1-1; CDR3: CASSRFIEEGTEAFF; DNA: TGCGCCAGCAGCCGATTTATAGAAGAGGGCACTGAAGCTTTCTTT
V: TRBV13; size: .; D: TRBD2; J: TRBJ2-3; CDR3: CASSGGTSIYTDTQYF; DNA: TGTGCCAGCAGCGGGGGGACTAGCATATACACAGATACGCAGTATTTT
V: TRBV5-1; size: .; D: .; J: TRBJ2-7; CDR3: CASSPERGFYEQYF; DNA: TGCGCCAGCAGCCCCGAAAGGGGGTTCTACGAGCAGTACTTC
V: TRBV19; size: .; D: .; J: TRBJ1-2; CDR3: CASIAGDGYTF; DNA: TGTGCCAGTATCGCGGGAGATGGCTACACCTTC
V: TRBV6-5; size: .; D: .; J: TRBJ2-7; CDR3: CASSYNWRGEQYF; DNA: TGTGCCAGCAGTTACAATTGGAGGGGCGAGCAGTACTTC
V: TRBV21-1; size: .; D: .; J: TRBJ1-6; CDR3: CASSKEQGLNSPLHF; DNA: TGTGCCAGCAGCAAAGAGCAGGGGTTAAATTCACCCCTCCACTTT
V: TRBV4-2; size: .; D: .; J: TRBJ2-7; CDR3: CASSHGVASYEQYF; DNA: TGTGCCAGCAGCCACGGGGTAGCGTCCTACGAGCAGTACTTC
V: TRBV5-1; size: .; D: TRBD1; J: TRBJ2-1; CDR3: CASSGTGVNEQFF; DNA: TGCGCCAGCAGCGGAACAGGGGTCAATGAGCAGTTCTTC
V: TRBV6-1; size: .; D: .; J: TRBJ1-3; CDR3: CASSESGGGSGNTIYF; DNA: TGTGCCAGCAGTGAGTCTGGGGGGGGCTCTGGAAACACCATATATTTT